A single sample is the source of the 3 T cell receptor beta chains below, sequenced in a study of beta chain features in type 1 diabetes. Expressed TCRB transcripts were sequenced, since all the RNA that had been isolated was reverse transcribed. Here immunoSEQ multiplex PCR was the method, and the copy in TCRdb shows in-frame clones only, minus some. The profile shows 550,000 to 850,000 clones, about an eighth of them singletons. These receptors' targets are unknown. Study-level results: In every one of the four CD4+ subsets, TCRB CDR3s were moderately but significantly shorter in Type 1 diabetes patients.

Sequencing input: naive CD4+ T cells from blood. The receptors derive from a man between 18 and 29 years old with type 1 diabetes.

This clone turned up a few times. The chain employs TRBV7-9 and TRBJ1-2; 7 bases are shared with TRBD1. The CDR3 loop spans 14 amino acids. Germline trimming cut 5 bases from V and 4 bases from J; bases unmatched to any gene: 7. The germline V gene encodes CDR1 SEHNR and CDR2 FQNEAQ (reference sequence). The chain's CDR3 is CASSTTGVAYGYTF. The CDR3 DNA is TGTGCCAGCAGCACCACAGGGGTTGCCTATGGCTACACCTTC.

This clone was found a few times. V usage is TRBV5-4 and J usage is TRBJ2-2; D gene uncertain. CDR1 and CDR2 from the germline V gene are SGHNT and YYREEE (reference sequence). The CDR3 spans 14 residues. The ends were cut back, 0 bases at V and 7 bases at J, with 10 bases in the middle. In nucleotides, the CDR3 is TGTGCCAGCAGCTTGGGCGGTTTTGACGGGGAGCTGTTTTTT. Translated: CASSLGGFDGELFF.

The J gene is TRBJ1-1, the V gene TRBV6-4; the D gene is possibly TRBD1 (6 bases). V was pared by 3 bases and J by 3 bases, with 8 bases between. The CDR3 loop spans 13 amino acids. Germline-derived CDR1 and CDR2 are MRHNA and SNTAGT. The CDR3 bases are TGTGCCAGCAGTGAACAGGGAGACACTGAAGCTTTCTTT. Its translation is CASSEQGDTEAFF.